A single sample is the source of the 32 T cell receptor beta chains below, sequenced in a study of cytomegalovirus exposure and HLA in healthy donors. Primers: 60 Vbeta forward and 13 Jbeta reverse. Here immunoSEQ multiplex PCR was the method, and the copy in TCRdb shows in-frame clones only, minus some. The sample records tens of thousands of clones, around 82% being singletons. The source material was PBMCs. The receptor set was obtained from a male donor in good health and CMV-seronegative.

This clone was seen only a few times. CDR3 in amino acids: CASSVESSGGSRTDTQYF. In DNA form, the CDR3 reads TGTGCCAGCAGCGTAGAGAGTAGCGGGGGATCCCGCACAGATACGCAGTATTTT. This chain joins TRBV9 and TRBJ2-3; 9 nucleotides match TRBD2. The CDR3 covers 18 residues. J gave up 1 base and V 0 bases, and 9 bases lay outside the gene matches. The germline V gene encodes CDR1 SGDLS and CDR2 YYNGEE.

On this clone: The sample has other DNA sequences that encode this CDR3 too. The gene calls are TRBV19 and TRBJ1-4; TRBD1 matches 12 bases. The V and J ends lost 10 bases and 3 bases, in that order; junction bases with no gene match: 12. The CDR3 consists of 17 residues. From germline, CDR1 is LNHDA and CDR2 SQIVND (reference sequence). CDR3 residues: CATRRDRGPAANEKLFF. CDR3 sequence (DNA): TGTGCCACAAGACGGGACAGGGGGCCAGCGGCTAATGAAAAACTGTTTTTT.

This clone was seen only a few times. The rearrangement joins TRBV4-3 to TRBJ1-6; D not resolved. Trimming shortened V by 1 base and J by 4 bases, and 8 bases separated the two germline ends. Germline CDR1 is LGHNA and CDR2 is YSLEER. The CDR3 length is 15 residues. The CDR3 protein is CASSQGLRYNSPLHF. In DNA form, the CDR3 reads TGCGCCAGCAGCCAAGGTCTCCGGTATAATTCACCCCTCCACTTT.

The V call is TRBV6-5, the J call TRBJ2-7; D is unclear. Germline CDR1 reads MNHEY; CDR2 reads SVGAGI. The CDR3 extends over 15 amino acids. Trimming shortened V by 6 bases and J by 2 bases, and 17 bases separated the two germline ends. The CDR3 DNA reads TGTGCCAGCAGCCTAAGCAGACTCGTACCCTACGAGCAGTACTTC. This encodes CASSLSRLVPYEQYF.

This rearrangement joins TRBV19 to TRBJ2-1, with TRBD2 as a possible D gene (5 bases). The CDR3 has 15 amino acids. The V and J ends lost 1 base and 4 bases respectively, with 11 bases between them. The germline CDR1 and CDR2 sequences are LNHDA and SQIVND (reference sequence). Here the CDR3 DNA reads TGTGCCAGTAGTATAGGGGAGCGGTTATACAATGAGCAGTTCTTC. Its protein product is CASSIGERLYNEQFF. Using reference TRBV19 and TRBJ2-1 for the parts outside the CDR3, the full variable domain is DGGITQSPKYLFRKEGQNVTLSCEQNLNHDAMYWYRQDPGQGLRLIYYSQIVNDFQKGDIAEGYSVSREKKESFPLTVTSAQKNPTAFYLCASSIGERLYNEQFFGPGTRLTVL.

This sequence joins TRBV5-6 and TRBJ1-5; no firm D call. V lost 4 bases to trimming and J lost 4 bases, with 12 bases between them. The CDR3 runs 14 residues. Germline lookup yields CDR1 SGHDT and CDR2 YYEEEE. The CDR3, as DNA: TGTGCCAGCAGCAATGCGGGGTTAAATCAGCCCCAGCATTTT. Encoded protein: CASSNAGLNQPQHF.

This clone was seen a few times. The chain uses TRBV7-2 and TRBJ1-2, with D perhaps TRBD1 (6 bases). Per the germline V gene, CDR1 is SGHTA and CDR2 is FQGNSA. The ends were cut back, 3 bases at V and 6 bases at J, with 14 bases in the middle. The CDR3 totals 14 residues. The CDR3 coding sequence is TGTGCCAGCAGCTTGGGGGCCACGAAAAATGGCTACACCTTC. As protein: CASSLGATKNGYTF. Full variable domain (rest looked up from reference TRBV7-2 and TRBJ1-2): GAGVSQSPSNKVTEKGKDVELRCDPISGHTALYWYRQSLGQGLEFLIYFQGNSAPDKSGLPSDRFSAERTGGSVSTLTIQRTQQEDSAVYLCASSLGATKNGYTFGSGTRLTVV.

The V and J genes are TRBV2 and TRBJ1-2; D perhaps matches TRBD1 (5 bases). The CDR3 consists of 16 residues. Trimming cost V 7 bases and J 2 bases, with 20 bases left between them. CDR1 is SNHLY and CDR2 is FYNNEI in the germline V gene. CDR3 in DNA: TGTGCCAGCACGCCGGAGACAGCATTAATCAACTATGGCTACACCTTC. Encoded protein: CASTPETALINYGYTF.

This clone was recorded once. V and J are TRBV7-3 and TRBJ2-3; D perhaps matches TRBD2 (5 bases). V dropped 5 bases and J dropped 5 bases, with 11 bases sitting between them. This CDR3 has 13 amino acids. Germline V CDR1 and CDR2: SGHTA, FQGTGA. The CDR3 here is CASSPIREDTQYF. Here the CDR3 DNA reads TGTGCCAGCAGCCCCATCCGGGAAGATACGCAGTATTTT.

The chain joins TRBV2 to TRBJ2-3, with no clear D. Germline V lookup: CDR1 SNHLY, CDR2 FYNNEI. Trimming took off 7 bases at V and 6 bases at J, with 11 bases between the two ends. This CDR3 has 12 residues. The CDR3 nucleotides are TGTGCCAGCACTCCTACCCCGGATACGCAGTATTTT. This codes for CASTPTPDTQYF.

This chain uses TRBV2 with TRBJ2-7; TRBD2 is a possible D gene (9 bases). Trimming left V 3 bases short and J 4 bases short, with 19 bases between. This CDR3 region has 16 residues. Looked up from germline, CDR1 is SNHLY and CDR2 is FYNNEI. CDR3 sequence reads: CASSDGQGLAGYEQYF. The CDR3 nucleotides are TGTGCCAGCAGTGACGGACAGGGCCTAGCGGGGTACGAGCAGTACTTC.

The CDR3 nucleotides are TGTGCCAGCAGCTCCCTCACGTCGGTCGGGGGCTACACCTTC. This translates into CASSSLTSVGGYTF. The chain carries TRBV7-8 and TRBJ1-2; D unclear. The germline V gene encodes CDR1 SGHVS and CDR2 FQNEAQ. V dropped 4 bases and J dropped 8 bases, with 17 bases sitting between them. There are 14 residues in the CDR3.

This clone was observed once. The chain links TRBV13 to TRBJ2-7; no reliable D call. Germline assignment: CDR1 PRHDT and CDR2 FYEKMQ (reference sequence). V was clipped by 0 bases and J by 0 bases, with 9 bases between them. The CDR3 contains 15 residues. CDR3 residues: CASSLGLVSSYEQYF. Here the CDR3 DNA reads TGTGCCAGCAGCTTAGGTCTGGTTAGCTCCTACGAGCAGTACTTC.

This clone was seen just once. The V call is TRBV6-4, the J call TRBJ1-1; 8 nucleotides line up with TRBD1. The germline CDR1 and CDR2 sequences are MRHNA and SNTAGT. The CDR3 is 14 residues long. The ends lost 4 bases at V and 1 base at J; junction bases unmatched: 2. In nucleotides, the CDR3 is TGTGCCAGCAGTGCCGGACAGGGGAACACTGAAGCTTTCTTT. This codes for CASSAGQGNTEAFF.

The rearrangement joins TRBV5-1 to TRBJ2-3; D is unclear. The CDR3 runs 13 residues. Germline V gives CDR1 SGHRS, CDR2 YFSETQ. Trimming removed 3 bases at V and 5 bases at J, with 10 bases between. CDR3 in amino acids: CASSSGVEDTQYF. CDR3 nucleotides: TGCGCCAGCAGCTCCGGAGTAGAAGATACGCAGTATTTT.

As concerns this clone: Different DNA sequences within this sample yield the same CDR3. This chain joins TRBV7-2 and TRBJ2-5; tentative D call: TRBD1 (5 bases). The length of the CDR3 is 15 residues. V lost 5 bases to trimming and J lost 1 base, with 14 bases between them. CDR1 is SGHTA and CDR2 is FQGNSA in the germline V gene. Here the CDR3 DNA reads TGTGCCAGCAGCCCCGCCCCAGGGTTCCAAGAGACCCAGTACTTC. Its translation: CASSPAPGFQETQYF. The whole variable domain, remainder taken from reference TRBV7-2 and TRBJ2-5, is GAGVSQSPSNKVTEKGKDVELRCDPISGHTALYWYRQSLGQGLEFLIYFQGNSAPDKSGLPSDRFSAERTGGSVSTLTIQRTQQEDSAVYLCASSPAPGFQETQYFGPGTRLLVL.

The chain links TRBV7-3 to TRBJ1-1; TRBD1 matches at 9 bases. The J segment lost 4 bases and the V segment lost 5 bases, leaving 2 bases of the junction unmatched. Per germline, CDR1 SGHTA and CDR2 FQGTGA. CDR3 length: 13 amino acids. The CDR3, as DNA: TGTGCCAGCAGCACGACAGGGGGCACTGAAGCTTTCTTT. It specifies CASSTTGGTEAFF. Full variable domain (remainder filled in from reference TRBV7-3 and TRBJ1-1): GAGVSQTPSNKVTEKGKYVELRCDPISGHTALYWYRQSLGQGPEFLIYFQGTGAADDSGLPNDRFFAVRPEGSVSTLKIQRTERGDSAVYLCASSTTGGTEAFFGQGTRLTVV.

The chain couples TRBV6-5 to TRBJ1-1, with D possibly TRBD1 on 5 matching bases. Germline V gives CDR1 MNHEY, CDR2 SVGAGI. V gave up 7 bases and J gave up 2 bases, with 14 bases separating them. This CDR3 is built from 14 residues. The CDR3 spells CASNPNGGNTEAFF. DNA for the CDR3: TGTGCCAGCAACCCCAACGGGGGTAACACTGAAGCTTTCTTT.

The chain recombines TRBV19 with TRBJ1-1, with D possibly matching TRBD1 (6 bases). Germline CDR1 LNHDA, CDR2 SQIVND (reference sequence). The CDR3 spans 13 residues. The V end was cut by 8 bases, the J end by 3 bases, with 13 bases between. The CDR3 bases are TGTGCCAGTCGCATGTCAGGGGACACTGAAGCTTTCTTT. Residues: CASRMSGDTEAFF.

DNA for the CDR3: TGCGCCAGCAGCCTCTCACCGGGACAGGGGGCGCGAGAGCAGTACTTC. Amino acid sequence: CASSLSPGQGAREQYF. The chain has TRBV5-1 and TRBJ2-5; 12 nucleotides agree with TRBD1. V gave up 4 bases and J gave up 11 bases; unmatched junction bases: 15. The germline V gene has CDR1 SGHRS and CDR2 YFSETQ. The CDR3 spans 16 residues.

This clone was detected only once. The V call is TRBV7-9, the J call TRBJ1-1; possibly TRBD1 for D (5 bases). Germline V gives CDR1 SEHNR, CDR2 FQNEAQ (reference sequence). The CDR3 runs to 15 residues. The V end lost 2 bases, the J end lost 3 bases, and 13 bases lay between the germline ends. The chain's CDR3 is CASSLIRGGDTEAFF. For the CDR3, the DNA is TGTGCCAGCAGCTTAATCCGGGGAGGGGACACTGAAGCTTTCTTT.

This sequence joins TRBV19 and TRBJ1-4; D not resolved. Germline-derived CDR1 and CDR2 are LNHDA and SQIVND (reference sequence). The V end lost 10 bases, the J end lost 2 bases, and 14 bases lay between the germline ends. The CDR3 sequence is 14 residues long. CDR3 region: CATNPGVTNEKLFF. CDR3 nucleotides: TGTGCCACAAACCCCGGAGTGACTAATGAAAAACTGTTTTTT.

The rearrangement links TRBV6-6 to TRBJ2-7, with 9 bases lining up with TRBD1. This CDR3 has 15 residues. Per the germline V gene, CDR1 is MNHNY and CDR2 is SVGAGI (reference sequence). After removal of 6 bases from V and 1 base from J, the junction contained 7 bases not matched to a gene. The CDR3 sequence: CASRGQDRGSYEQYF. Written as DNA, the CDR3 is TGTGCCAGCAGAGGGCAGGACAGGGGTTCCTACGAGCAGTACTTC.

This clone was observed a handful of times. The chain carries TRBV18 and TRBJ1-2, with TRBD1 matching 7 bases. Looked up from germline, CDR1 is KGHSH and CDR2 is LQKENI. The CDR3 totals 16 residues. Unmatched junction bases numbered 8, after V lost 4 bases and J lost 0 bases. CDR3 in DNA: TGTGCCAGCTCACTCTACAGGGGCGAGGCTAACTATGGCTACACCTTC. This sequence encodes CASSLYRGEANYGYTF.

The CDR3 nucleotides are TGTGCCAGCCGAGACAGGGCCCTAGGCAATCAGCCCCAGCATTTT. Encoded protein: CASRDRALGNQPQHF. The J gene is TRBJ1-5, the V gene TRBV19; 7 positions match TRBD1. Looked up from germline, CDR1 is LNHDA and CDR2 is SQIVND (reference sequence). The J segment lost 2 bases and the V segment lost 9 bases, leaving 10 bases of the junction unmatched. The CDR3 runs 15 residues.

Only one count was recorded for this clone. The identical CDR3 is also encoded by other nucleotide sequences in the sample. The chain carries TRBV29-1 and TRBJ1-2; D perhaps matches TRBD1 (5 bases). V was shortened by 3 bases and J by 0 bases, with 11 bases between the two germline ends. Looked up from germline, CDR1 is SQVTM and CDR2 is ANQGSEA. The CDR3 has 14 residues. This CDR3 reads CSVEGRGANYGYTF. Written as DNA, the CDR3 is TGCAGCGTTGAGGGACGGGGGGCTAACTATGGCTACACCTTC.

The chain couples TRBV6-1 to TRBJ2-2; 11 bases align to TRBD2. CDR3 length: 17 amino acids. The germline V gene has CDR1 MNHNS and CDR2 SASEGT. J gave up 4 bases and V 1 base, and 5 bases lay outside the gene matches. CDR3 residues: CASSEVAGGPSTGELFF. CDR3 sequence (DNA): TGTGCCAGCAGTGAAGTAGCGGGGGGGCCAAGCACCGGGGAGCTGTTTTTT.

This clone showed up just a few times. The chain has TRBV7-9 and TRBJ2-7, with D possibly matching TRBD2 (6 bases). Germline V gene lookup returns CDR1 SEHNR and CDR2 FQNEAQ (reference sequence). Trimming took 2 bases from V and 0 from J, leaving 11 bases between them. This CDR3 has 15 residues. The CDR3 DNA follows: TGTGCCAGCAGCTTATCTAGCGAGATCTCCTACGAGCAGTACTTC. It yields the protein CASSLSSEISYEQYF.

V gene TRBV4-2 combines with J gene TRBJ1-5; the D is unclear. V was clipped by 6 bases and J by 6 bases, with 12 bases between them. Germline lookup yields CDR1 LGHNA and CDR2 YNFKEQ. This CDR3 is built from 13 residues. The CDR3 DNA reads TGTGCCAGCAGTTCAAACTCCGGTCAGCCCCAGCATTTT. Amino acids: CASSSNSGQPQHF.

V usage is TRBV6-5 and J usage is TRBJ2-3; 14 bases are shared with TRBD2. This CDR3 spans 16 amino acids. Germline CDR1 reads MNHEY; CDR2 reads SVGAGI. V was clipped by 2 bases and J by 5 bases; unmatched bases: 3. The DNA of the CDR3 is TGTGCCAGCAGTTACCGGACTAGCGGGGGGCTAGATACGCAGTATTTT. This translates into CASSYRTSGGLDTQYF.

V usage is TRBV30 and J usage is TRBJ2-7; D remains ambiguous. Germline assignment: CDR1 GTSNPN and CDR2 SVGIG (reference sequence). The CDR3 contains 12 residues. Trimming stripped 0 bases from V and 4 bases from J, with 7 bases between. The CDR3 sequence: CAWSVFGYEQYF. CDR3 sequence (DNA): TGTGCCTGGAGTGTATTCGGGTACGAGCAGTACTTC. The variable domain in full, with the rest retrieved from reference TRBV30 and TRBJ2-7, is SQTIHQWPATLVQPVGSPLSLECTVEGTSNPNLYWYRQAAGRGLQLLFYSVGIGQISSEVPQNLSASRPQDRQFILSSKKLLLSDSGFYLCAWSVFGYEQYFGPGTRLTVT.

The chain combines TRBV30 with TRBJ1-4, with TRBD1 matching 8 bases. The CDR3 covers 16 residues. Unmatched junction bases numbered 7, after V lost 3 bases and J lost 1 base. Germline V gene lookup returns CDR1 GTSNPN and CDR2 SVGIG (reference sequence). The CDR3 sequence is CAWRPATGVTNEKLFF. The CDR3 DNA follows: TGTGCCTGGAGACCCGCGACAGGGGTAACTAATGAAAAACTGTTTTTT.